The TCR beta chain described here comes from a study of shared clonotypes between healthy human individuals. Overall study: Each donor's CD8 memory used one plate, CD8 naive two, each CD4 subset three. Findings of the study overall: Relative to their counterparts shared across all four donors, non-shared clonotypes exhibited diminished generation probabilities.

The V gene lost 6 bases and the J gene lost 6 bases, with 15 bases spanning the gap. Germline CDR1 and CDR2: SEHNR and FQNEAQ (reference sequence). The CDR3 runs to 13 residues. On this clone: Its matching antigen is unknown.

Naive CD8 cells were CD45RO-negative, positively selected for CCR7, excluding terminally differentiated effector memory CD45RA+ cells. Clones were sequenced by immunoSEQ multiplex PCR, and TCRdb holds only the in-frame ones, with some missing. The repertoire has roughly 2.1 million clones, more than 85% of them found once; the top ten carry about 1.5%. The chain recombines TRBV7-9 with TRBJ2-7; no reliable D call. The sequence came from a man between 18 and 35 years old in good health. Some clones in this sample may be carry-over from other donors' samples. The material sequenced was naive CD8+ T cells from PBMCs. CDR3 sequence: CASSYLGFSEQYF. As DNA, the CDR3 is TGTGCCAGCAGTTATTTAGGGTTCTCCGAGCAGTACTTC.